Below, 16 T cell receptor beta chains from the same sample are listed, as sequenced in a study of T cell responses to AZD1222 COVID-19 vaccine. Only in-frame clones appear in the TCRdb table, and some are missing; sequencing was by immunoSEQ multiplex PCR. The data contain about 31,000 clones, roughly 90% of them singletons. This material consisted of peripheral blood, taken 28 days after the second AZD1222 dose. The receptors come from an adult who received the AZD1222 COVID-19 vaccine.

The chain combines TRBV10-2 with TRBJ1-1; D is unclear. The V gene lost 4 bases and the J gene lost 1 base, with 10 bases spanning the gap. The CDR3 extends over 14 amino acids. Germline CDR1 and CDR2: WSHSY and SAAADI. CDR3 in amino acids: CASSGSRTNTEAFF. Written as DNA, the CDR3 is TGCGCCAGCAGTGGGAGCAGGACGAACACTGAAGCTTTCTTT.

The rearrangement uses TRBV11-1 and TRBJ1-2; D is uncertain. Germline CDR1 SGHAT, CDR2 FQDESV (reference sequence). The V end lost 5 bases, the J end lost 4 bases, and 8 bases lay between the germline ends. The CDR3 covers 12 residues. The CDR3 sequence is CASSPDFYGYTF. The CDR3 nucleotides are TGTGCCAGCAGCCCGGACTTCTATGGCTACACCTTC.

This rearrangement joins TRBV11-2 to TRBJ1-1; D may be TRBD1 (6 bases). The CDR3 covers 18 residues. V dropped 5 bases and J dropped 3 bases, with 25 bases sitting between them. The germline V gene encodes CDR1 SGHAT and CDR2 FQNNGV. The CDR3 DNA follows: TGTGCCAGCAGCCCTTTGGGGGGGCCGGGGAAATTGTACACTGAAGCTTTCTTT. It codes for CASSPLGGPGKLYTEAFF.

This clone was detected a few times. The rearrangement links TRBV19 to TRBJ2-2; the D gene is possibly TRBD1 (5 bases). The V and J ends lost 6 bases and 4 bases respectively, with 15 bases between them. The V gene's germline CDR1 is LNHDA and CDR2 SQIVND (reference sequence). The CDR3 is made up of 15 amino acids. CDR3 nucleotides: TGTGCCAGTAGGCCGGAGCAGGGATTCACCGGGGAGCTGTTTTTT. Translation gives CASRPEQGFTGELFF.

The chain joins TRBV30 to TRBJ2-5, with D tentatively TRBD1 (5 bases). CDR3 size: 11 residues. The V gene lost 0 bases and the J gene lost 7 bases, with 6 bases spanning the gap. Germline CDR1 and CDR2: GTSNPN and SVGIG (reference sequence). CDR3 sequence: CAWSVRGTQYF. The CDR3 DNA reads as TGTGCCTGGAGTGTTAGGGGGACCCAGTACTTC.

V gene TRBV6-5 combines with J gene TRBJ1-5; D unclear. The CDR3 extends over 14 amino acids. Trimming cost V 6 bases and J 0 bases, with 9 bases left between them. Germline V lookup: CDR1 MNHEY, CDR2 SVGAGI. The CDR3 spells CASRAMNSNQPQHF. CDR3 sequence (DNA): TGTGCCAGCAGGGCAATGAATAGCAATCAGCCCCAGCATTTT.

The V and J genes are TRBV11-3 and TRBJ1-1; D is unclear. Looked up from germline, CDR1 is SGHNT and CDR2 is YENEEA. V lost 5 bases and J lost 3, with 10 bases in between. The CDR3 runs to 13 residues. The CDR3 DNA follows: TGTGCCAGCAGCCATGCAAGGGACACTGAAGCTTTCTTT. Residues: CASSHARDTEAFF.

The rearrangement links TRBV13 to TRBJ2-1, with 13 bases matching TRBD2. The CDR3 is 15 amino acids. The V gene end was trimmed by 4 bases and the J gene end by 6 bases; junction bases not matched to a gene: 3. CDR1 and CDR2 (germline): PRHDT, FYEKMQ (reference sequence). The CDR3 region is CASSSRTSGGNEQFF. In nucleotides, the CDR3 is TGTGCCAGCAGCTCCCGGACTAGCGGGGGCAATGAGCAGTTCTTC.

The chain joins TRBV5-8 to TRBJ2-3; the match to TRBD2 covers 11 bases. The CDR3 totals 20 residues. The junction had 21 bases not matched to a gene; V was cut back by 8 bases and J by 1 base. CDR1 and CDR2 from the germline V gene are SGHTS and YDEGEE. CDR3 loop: CASPRPYIIQTSGGTDTQYF. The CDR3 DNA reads TGTGCCAGTCCCCGCCCTTATATTATTCAGACTAGCGGGGGCACAGATACGCAGTATTTT.

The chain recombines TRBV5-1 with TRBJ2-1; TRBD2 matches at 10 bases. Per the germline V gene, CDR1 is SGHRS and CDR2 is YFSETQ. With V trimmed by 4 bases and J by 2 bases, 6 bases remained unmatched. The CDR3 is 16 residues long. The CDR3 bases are TGCGCCAGCAGCCTCTGGAGCGGGGGGGCCTACAATGAGCAGTTCTTC. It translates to CASSLWSGGAYNEQFF.

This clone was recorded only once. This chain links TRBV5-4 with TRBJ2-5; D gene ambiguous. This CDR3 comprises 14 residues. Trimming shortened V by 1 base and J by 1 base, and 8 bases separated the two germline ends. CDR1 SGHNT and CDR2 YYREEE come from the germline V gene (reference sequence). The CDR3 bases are TGTGCCAGCAGCTTGAGGGCCGGCCAAGAGACCCAGTACTTC. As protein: CASSLRAGQETQYF.

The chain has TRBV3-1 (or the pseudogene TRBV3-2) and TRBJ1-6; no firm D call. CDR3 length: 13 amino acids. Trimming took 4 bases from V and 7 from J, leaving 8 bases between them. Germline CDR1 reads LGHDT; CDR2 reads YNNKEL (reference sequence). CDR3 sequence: CASSPSYNSPLHF. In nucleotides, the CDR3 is TGTGCCAGCAGCCCTAGCTACAATTCACCCCTCCACTTT.

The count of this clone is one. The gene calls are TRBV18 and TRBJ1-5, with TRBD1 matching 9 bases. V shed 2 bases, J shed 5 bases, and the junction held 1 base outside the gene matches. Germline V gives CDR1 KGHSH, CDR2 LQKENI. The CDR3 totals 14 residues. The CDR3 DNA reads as TGTGCCAGCTCACCAGGGACAGGGCATCAGCCCCAGCATTTT. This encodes CASSPGTGHQPQHF.

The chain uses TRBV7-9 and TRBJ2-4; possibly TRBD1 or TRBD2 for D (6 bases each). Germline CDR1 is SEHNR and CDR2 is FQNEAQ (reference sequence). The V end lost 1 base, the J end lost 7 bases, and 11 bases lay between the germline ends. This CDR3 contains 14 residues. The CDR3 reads CASSLVRGPNIQYF. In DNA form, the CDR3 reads TGTGCCAGCAGCTTAGTCCGGGGGCCGAACATTCAGTACTTC.

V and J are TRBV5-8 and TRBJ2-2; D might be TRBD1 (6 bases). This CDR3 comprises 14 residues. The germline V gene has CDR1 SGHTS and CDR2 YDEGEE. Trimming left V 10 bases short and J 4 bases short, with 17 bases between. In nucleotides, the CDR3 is TGTGCCTTCCTCAAGACAGGATTCACCGGGGAGCTGTTTTTT. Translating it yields CAFLKTGFTGELFF.

The CDR3 nucleotides read TGCGCCAGCAGCCAAGATGTCCCGACTAGCGTTTTTACCGGGGAGCTGTTTTTT. Protein sequence: CASSQDVPTSVFTGELFF. The V and J genes are TRBV4-3 and TRBJ2-2; 8 bases map to TRBD2. Germline values: CDR1 LGHNA, CDR2 YSLEER. The length of the CDR3 is 18 residues. The V and J ends lost 0 bases and 5 bases, in that order; junction bases with no gene match: 11.